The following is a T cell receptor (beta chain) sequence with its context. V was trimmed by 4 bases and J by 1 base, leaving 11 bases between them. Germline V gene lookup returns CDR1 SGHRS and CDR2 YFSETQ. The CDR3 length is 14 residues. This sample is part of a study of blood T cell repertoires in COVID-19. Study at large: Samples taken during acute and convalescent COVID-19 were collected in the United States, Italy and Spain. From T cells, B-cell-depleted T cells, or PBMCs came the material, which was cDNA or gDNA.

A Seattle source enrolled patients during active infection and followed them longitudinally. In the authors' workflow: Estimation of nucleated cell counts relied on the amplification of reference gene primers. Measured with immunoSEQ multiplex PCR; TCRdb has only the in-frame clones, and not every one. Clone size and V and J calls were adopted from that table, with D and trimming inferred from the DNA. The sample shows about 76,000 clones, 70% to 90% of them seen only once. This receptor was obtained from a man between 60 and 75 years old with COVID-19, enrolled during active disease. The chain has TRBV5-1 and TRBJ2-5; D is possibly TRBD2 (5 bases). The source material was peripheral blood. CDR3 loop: CASSALGVQETQYF. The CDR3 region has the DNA TGCGCCAGCAGCGCACTAGGTGTCCAAGAGACCCAGTACTTC.